This entry features one T cell receptor beta chain sequence. Antigen unknown. Unmatched junction bases numbered 5, after V lost 0 bases and J lost 4 bases. This CDR3 is 15 amino acids long. Germline lookup yields CDR1 DFQATT and CDR2 SNEGSKA (reference sequence). This record comes from a study of response to subunit inactivated influenza vaccine. Regarding the study as a whole: Authors proposed each seasonal influenza vaccination draws in few new T cells.

TCRdb reanalysed the RT-PCR reads using MiXCR and keeps one entry per CDR3 protein. The sample consists of under 850,000 distinct CDR3 sequences, around 18% of them appearing once. The chain uses TRBV20-1 and TRBJ2-1; 8 bases are a match to TRBD2. The receptor's source is a man aged 50-59 years who received an inactivated influenza vaccine. The source material was PBMCs from blood, sampled around 5 days after vaccination. In DNA, the CDR3 is TGCAGTGCTAGAGATCTGTCGGGGGGGTACAATGAGCAGTTCTTC. Protein product: CSARDLSGGYNEQFF.